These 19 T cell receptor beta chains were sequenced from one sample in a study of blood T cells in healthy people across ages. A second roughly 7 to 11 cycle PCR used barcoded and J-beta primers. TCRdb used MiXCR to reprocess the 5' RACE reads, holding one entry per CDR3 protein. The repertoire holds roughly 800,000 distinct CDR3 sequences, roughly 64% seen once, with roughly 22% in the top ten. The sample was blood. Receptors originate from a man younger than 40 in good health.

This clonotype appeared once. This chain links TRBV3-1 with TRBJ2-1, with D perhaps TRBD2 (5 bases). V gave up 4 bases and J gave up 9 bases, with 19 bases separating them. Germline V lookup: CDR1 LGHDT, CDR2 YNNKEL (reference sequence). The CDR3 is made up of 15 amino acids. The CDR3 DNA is TGTGCCAGCAGCCCCCTCCTGGGTGCGGGCACTGAGCAGTTCTTC. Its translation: CASSPLLGAGTEQFF.

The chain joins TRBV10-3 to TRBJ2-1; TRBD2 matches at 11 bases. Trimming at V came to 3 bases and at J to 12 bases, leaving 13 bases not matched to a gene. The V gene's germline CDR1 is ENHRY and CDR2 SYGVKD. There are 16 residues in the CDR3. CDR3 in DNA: TGTGCCATCAGTGAACCGGGACTAGCGGTTGGAGTTGGGCAGTTCTTC. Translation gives CAISEPGLAVGVGQFF.

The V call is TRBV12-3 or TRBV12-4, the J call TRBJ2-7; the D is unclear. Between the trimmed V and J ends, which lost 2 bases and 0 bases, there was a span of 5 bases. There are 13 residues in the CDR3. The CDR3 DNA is TGTGCCAGCAGTTTAAGGCACTCCTACGAGCAGTACTTC. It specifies CASSLRHSYEQYF.

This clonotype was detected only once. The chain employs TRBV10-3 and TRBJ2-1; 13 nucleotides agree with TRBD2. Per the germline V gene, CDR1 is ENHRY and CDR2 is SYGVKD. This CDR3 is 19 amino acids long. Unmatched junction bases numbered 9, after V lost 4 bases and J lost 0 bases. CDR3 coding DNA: TGTGCCATCAGTGGAACCGGGACTAGCGGGGTTAGCTCCTACAATGAGCAGTTCTTC. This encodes CAISGTGTSGVSSYNEQFF.

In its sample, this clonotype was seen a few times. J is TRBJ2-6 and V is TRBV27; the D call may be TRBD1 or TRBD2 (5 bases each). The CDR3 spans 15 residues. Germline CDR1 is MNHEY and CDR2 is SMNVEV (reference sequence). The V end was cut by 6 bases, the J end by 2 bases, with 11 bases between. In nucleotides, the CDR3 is TGTGCCAGCAGGGCCCGGGGCGCTGGGGCCAACGTCCTGACTTTC. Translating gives CASRARGAGANVLTF.

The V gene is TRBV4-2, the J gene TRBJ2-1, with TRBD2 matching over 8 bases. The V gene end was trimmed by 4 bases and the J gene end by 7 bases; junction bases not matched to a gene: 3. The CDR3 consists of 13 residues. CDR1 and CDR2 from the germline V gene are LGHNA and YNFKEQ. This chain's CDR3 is CASSPGLENEQFF. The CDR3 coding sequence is TGTGCCAGCAGCCCGGGACTAGAGAATGAGCAGTTCTTC.

The CDR3 is CSASPGTSGRNSYEQYF. CDR3 nucleotide sequence: TGCAGTGCTAGCCCTGGGACTAGCGGGAGAAACTCCTACGAGCAGTACTTC. The chain has TRBV20-1 and TRBJ2-7, with 14 bases that match TRBD2. The CDR3 covers 17 residues. V lost 3 bases and J lost 0; bases outside the gene matches: 7. CDR1 and CDR2 (germline): DFQATT, SNEGSKA (reference sequence).

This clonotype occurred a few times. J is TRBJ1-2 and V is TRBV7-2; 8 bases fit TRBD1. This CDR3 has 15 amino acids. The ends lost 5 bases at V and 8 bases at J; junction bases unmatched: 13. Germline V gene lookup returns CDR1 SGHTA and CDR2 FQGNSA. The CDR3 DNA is TGTGCCAGCAGCAACGGACAGGGTATTATATACGGCTACACCTTC. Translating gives CASSNGQGIIYGYTF.

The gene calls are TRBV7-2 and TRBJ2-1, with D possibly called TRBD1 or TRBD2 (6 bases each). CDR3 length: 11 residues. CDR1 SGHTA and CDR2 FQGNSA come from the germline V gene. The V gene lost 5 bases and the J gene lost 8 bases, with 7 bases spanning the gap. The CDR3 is CASSRGHEQFF. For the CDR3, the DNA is TGTGCCAGCAGCCGGGGGCATGAGCAGTTCTTC.

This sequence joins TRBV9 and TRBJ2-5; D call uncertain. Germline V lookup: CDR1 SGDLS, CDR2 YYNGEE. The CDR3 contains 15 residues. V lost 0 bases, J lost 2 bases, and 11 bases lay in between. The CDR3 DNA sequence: TGTGCCAGCAGCGTAGAGGTAGCCCTTCAAGAGACCCAGTACTTC. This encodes CASSVEVALQETQYF.

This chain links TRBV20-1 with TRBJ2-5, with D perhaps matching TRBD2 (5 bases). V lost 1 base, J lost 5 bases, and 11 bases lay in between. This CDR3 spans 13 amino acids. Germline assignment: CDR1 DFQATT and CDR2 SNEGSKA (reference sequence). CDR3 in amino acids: CSARVDSLETQYF. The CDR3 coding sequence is TGCAGTGCTAGAGTGGACTCTCTGGAGACCCAGTACTTC.

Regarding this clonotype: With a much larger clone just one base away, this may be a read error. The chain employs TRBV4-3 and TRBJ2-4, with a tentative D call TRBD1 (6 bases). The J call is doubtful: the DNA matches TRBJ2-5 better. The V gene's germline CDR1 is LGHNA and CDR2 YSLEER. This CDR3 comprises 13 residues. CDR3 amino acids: CASSQFRGETQYF. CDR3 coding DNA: TGCGCCAGCAGCCAATTCAGGGGAGAGACCCAGTACTTC.

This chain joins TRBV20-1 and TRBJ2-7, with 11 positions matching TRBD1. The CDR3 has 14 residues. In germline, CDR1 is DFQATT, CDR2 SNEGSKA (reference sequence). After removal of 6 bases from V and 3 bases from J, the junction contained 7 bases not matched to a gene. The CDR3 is CSALVGTGGYEQYF. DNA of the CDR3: TGCAGTGCCCTTGTCGGGACAGGGGGCTACGAGCAGTACTTC.

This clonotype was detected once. As DNA, the CDR3 is TGCAGCGCGCGCGGACAGGGAAGAAATGAAAAACTGTTTTTT. This gives the protein CSARGQGRNEKLFF. V and J are TRBV29-1 and TRBJ1-4; 8 bases are a match to TRBD1. Germline values: CDR1 SQVTM, CDR2 ANQGSEA. The CDR3 is 14 residues long. The V and J ends lost 7 bases and 5 bases, in that order; junction bases with no gene match: 9.

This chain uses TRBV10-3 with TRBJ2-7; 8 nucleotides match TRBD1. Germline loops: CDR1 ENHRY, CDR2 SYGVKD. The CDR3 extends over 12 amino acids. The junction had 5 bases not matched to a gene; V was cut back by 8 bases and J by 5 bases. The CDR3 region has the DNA TGTGCCATCTCAGGGGGCTTCGACGAGCAGTACTTC. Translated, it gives CAISGGFDEQYF.

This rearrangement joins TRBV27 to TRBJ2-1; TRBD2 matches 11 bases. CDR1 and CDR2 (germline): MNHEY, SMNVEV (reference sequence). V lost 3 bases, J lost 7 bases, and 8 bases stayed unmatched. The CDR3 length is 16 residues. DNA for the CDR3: TGTGCCAGCAGTTTGGGACTAGCGGAGGGGGAGAATGAGCAGTTCTTC. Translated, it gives CASSLGLAEGENEQFF.

CDR3 DNA sequence: TGCGCCAGCAGCCAAGATAGGGGCGGGCGCTACAATGAGCAGTTCTTC. Its protein product is CASSQDRGGRYNEQFF. The J gene is TRBJ2-1, the V gene TRBV4-3, with D perhaps TRBD1 or TRBD2 (5 bases each). V lost 0 bases and J 3 bases, leaving 12 bases between the germline ends. In germline, CDR1 is LGHNA, CDR2 YSLEER. The CDR3 runs 16 residues.

The CDR3 spells CASSQERGNYGYTF. In DNA form, the CDR3 reads TGCGCCAGCAGCCAAGAACGGGGCAACTATGGCTACACCTTC. The chain recombines TRBV4-3 with TRBJ1-2; D is perhaps TRBD1 (5 bases). The CDR3 length is 14 residues. V gave up 0 bases and J gave up 2 bases, with 7 bases separating them. Germline V gene data show CDR1 as LGHNA and CDR2 as YSLEER.

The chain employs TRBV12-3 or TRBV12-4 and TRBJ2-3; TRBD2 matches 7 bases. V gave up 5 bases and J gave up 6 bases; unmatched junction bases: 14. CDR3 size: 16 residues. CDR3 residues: CASSPFSGLGGDTQYF. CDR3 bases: TGTGCCAGCAGTCCCTTCAGTGGACTAGGAGGGGATACGCAGTATTTT.